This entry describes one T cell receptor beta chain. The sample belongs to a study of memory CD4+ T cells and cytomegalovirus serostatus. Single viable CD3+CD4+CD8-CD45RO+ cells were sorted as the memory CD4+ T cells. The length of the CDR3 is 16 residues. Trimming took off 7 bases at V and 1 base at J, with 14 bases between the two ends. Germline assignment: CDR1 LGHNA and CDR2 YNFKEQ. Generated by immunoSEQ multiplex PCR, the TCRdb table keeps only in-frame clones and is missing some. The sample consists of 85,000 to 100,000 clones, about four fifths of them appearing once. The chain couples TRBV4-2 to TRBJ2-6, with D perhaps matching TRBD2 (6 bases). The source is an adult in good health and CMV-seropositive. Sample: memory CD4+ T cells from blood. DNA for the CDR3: TGTGCCAGCAACTCTGGGGGGTCTTCTGGGGCCAACGTCCTGACTTTC. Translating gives CASNSGGSSGANVLTF.